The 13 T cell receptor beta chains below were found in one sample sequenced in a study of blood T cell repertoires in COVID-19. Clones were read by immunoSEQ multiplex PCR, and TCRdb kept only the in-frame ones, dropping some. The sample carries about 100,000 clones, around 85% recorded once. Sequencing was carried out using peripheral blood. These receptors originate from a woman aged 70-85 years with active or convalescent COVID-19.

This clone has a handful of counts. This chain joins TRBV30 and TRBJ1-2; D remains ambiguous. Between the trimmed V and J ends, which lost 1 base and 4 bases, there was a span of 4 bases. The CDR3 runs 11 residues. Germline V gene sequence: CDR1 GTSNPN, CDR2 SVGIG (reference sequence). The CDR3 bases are TGTGCCTGGAGTGACACCTATGGCTACACCTTC. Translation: CAWSDTYGYTF.

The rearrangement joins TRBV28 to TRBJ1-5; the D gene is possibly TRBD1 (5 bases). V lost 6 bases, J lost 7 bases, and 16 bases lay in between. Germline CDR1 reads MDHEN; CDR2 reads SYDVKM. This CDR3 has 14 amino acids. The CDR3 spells CASRRVREGQPQHF. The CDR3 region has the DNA TGTGCCAGCAGGAGAGTCAGGGAGGGACAGCCCCAGCATTTT. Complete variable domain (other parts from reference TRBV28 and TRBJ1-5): DVKVTQSSRYLVKRTGEKVFLECVQDMDHENMFWYRQDPGLGLRLIYFSYDVKMKEKGDIPEGYSVSREKKERFSLILESASTNQTSMYLCASRRVREGQPQHFGDGTRLSIL.

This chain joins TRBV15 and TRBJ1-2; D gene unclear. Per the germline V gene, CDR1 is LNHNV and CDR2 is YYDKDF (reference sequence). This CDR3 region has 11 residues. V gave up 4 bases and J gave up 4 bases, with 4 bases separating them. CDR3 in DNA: TGTGCCACCAGCAACGGCTATGGCTACACCTTC. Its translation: CATSNGYGYTF.

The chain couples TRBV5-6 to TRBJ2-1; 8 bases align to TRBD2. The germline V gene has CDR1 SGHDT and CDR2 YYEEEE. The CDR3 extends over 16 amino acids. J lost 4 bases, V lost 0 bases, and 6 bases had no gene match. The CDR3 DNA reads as TGTGCCAGCAGCTTGGTCCTCTCTAGCGGGTACAATGAGCAGTTCTTC. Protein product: CASSLVLSSGYNEQFF.

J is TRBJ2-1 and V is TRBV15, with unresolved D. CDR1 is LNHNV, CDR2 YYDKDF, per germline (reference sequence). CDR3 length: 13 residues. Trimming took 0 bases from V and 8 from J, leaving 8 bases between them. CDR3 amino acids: CATSREVQYEQFF. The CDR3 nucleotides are TGTGCCACCAGCAGAGAGGTTCAGTATGAGCAGTTCTTC.

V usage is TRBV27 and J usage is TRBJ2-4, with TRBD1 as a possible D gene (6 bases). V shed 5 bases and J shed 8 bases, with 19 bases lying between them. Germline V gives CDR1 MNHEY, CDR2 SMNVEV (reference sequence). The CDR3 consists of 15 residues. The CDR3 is CASSAKVLGGYIQYF. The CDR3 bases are TGTGCCAGCAGTGCTAAAGTCCTAGGGGGATACATTCAGTACTTC.

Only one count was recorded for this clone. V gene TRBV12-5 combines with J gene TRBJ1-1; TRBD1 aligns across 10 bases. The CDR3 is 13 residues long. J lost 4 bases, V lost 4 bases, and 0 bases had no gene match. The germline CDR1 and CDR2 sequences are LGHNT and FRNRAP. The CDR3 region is CASGWTGGTEAFF. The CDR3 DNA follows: TGTGCTAGTGGTTGGACAGGGGGCACTGAAGCTTTCTTT.

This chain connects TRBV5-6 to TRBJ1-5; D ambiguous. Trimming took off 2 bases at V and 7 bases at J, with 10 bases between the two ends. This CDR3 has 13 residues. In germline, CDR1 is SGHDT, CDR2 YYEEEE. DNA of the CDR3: TGTGCCAGCAGCTTAGCCGGGATGCAGCCCCAGCATTTT. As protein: CASSLAGMQPQHF.

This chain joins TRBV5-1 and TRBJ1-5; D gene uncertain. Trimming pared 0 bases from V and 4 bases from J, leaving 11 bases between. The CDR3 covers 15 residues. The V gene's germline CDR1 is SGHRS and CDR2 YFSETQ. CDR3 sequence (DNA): TGCGCCAGCAGCTTGGAAGGTGGCAGGAATCAGCCCCAGCATTTT. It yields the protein CASSLEGGRNQPQHF. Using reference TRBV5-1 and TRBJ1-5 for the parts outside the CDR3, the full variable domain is KAGVTQTPRYLIKTRGQQVTLSCSPISGHRSVSWYQQTPGQGLQFLFEYFSETQRNKGNFPGRFSGRQFSNSRSEMNVSTLELGDSALYLCASSLEGGRNQPQHFGDGTRLSIL.

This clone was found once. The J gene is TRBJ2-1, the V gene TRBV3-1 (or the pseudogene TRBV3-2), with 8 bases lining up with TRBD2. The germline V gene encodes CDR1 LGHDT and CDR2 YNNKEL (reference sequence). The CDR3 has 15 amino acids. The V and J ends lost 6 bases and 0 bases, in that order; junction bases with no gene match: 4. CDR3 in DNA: TGTGCCAGCAGACCTAGCGGGCGCTCCTACAATGAGCAGTTCTTC. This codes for CASRPSGRSYNEQFF.

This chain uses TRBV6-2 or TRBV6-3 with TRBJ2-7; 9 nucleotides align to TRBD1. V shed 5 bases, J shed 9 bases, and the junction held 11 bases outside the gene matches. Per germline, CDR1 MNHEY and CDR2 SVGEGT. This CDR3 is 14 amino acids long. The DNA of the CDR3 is TGTGCCAGCAGTACTACAGGGGGCTCTCGTTGGCAGTACTTC. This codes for CASSTTGGSRWQYF.

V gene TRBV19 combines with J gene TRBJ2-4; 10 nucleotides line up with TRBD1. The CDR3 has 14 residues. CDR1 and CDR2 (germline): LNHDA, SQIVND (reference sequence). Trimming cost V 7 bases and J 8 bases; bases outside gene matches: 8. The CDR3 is CASTRTGGGDIQYF. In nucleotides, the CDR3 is TGTGCCAGTACCCGGACAGGGGGTGGTGACATTCAGTACTTC. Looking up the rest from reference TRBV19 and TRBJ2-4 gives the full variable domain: DGGITQSPKYLFRKEGQNVTLSCEQNLNHDAMYWYRQDPGQGLRLIYYSQIVNDFQKGDIAEGYSVSREKKESFPLTVTSAQKNPTAFYLCASTRTGGGDIQYFGAGTRLSVL.

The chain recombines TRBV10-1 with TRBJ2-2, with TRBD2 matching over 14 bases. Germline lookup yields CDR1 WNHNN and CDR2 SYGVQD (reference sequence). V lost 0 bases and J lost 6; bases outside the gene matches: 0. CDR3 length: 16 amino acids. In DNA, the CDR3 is TGCGCCAGCAGTGAGTCGACTAGCGGGAGGGCCGGGGAGCTGTTTTTT. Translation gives CASSESTSGRAGELFF.